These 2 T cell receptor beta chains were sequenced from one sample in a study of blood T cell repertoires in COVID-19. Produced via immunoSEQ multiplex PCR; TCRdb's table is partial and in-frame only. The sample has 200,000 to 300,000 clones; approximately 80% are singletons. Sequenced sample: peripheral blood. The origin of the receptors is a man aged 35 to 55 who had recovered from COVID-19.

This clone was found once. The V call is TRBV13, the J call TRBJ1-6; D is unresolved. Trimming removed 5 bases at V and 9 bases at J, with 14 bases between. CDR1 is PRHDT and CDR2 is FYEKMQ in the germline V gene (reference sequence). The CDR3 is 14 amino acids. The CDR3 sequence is CASSLGKSLSPLHF. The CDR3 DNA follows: TGTGCCAGCAGCCTCGGGAAGAGCCTTTCACCCCTCCACTTT.

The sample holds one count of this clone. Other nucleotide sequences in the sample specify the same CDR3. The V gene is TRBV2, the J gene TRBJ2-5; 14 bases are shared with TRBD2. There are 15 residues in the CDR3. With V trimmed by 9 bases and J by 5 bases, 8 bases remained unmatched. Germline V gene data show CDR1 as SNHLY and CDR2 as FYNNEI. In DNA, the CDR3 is TGTGCCAGTTCGAGACTAGCGGGAGGGCGGGAGACCCAGTACTTC. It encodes CASSRLAGGRETQYF.